Below are 20 T cell receptor beta chains sequenced from a single sample in a study of human T cells and chemical hapten exposure. Using its own MiXCR run on the RACE reads, TCRdb lists one record per CDR3 protein. Of tens of thousands of distinct CDR3 sequences in the sample, around 12% were seen once. Sample time point: patch test 3, about 24 weeks after DPC sensitization. The treatment: therapeutic diphenylcyclopropenone sensitization with weekly scalp DPC. Source: whole blood, taken in connection with sensitization to the hapten diphenylcyclopropenone (DPC). The receptors here all came from a man aged 25-45 years with alopecia areata. Some clones in this sample may be carry-over from other donors' samples.

This CDR3 is CASTPSGPKAFF. The CDR3 DNA reads as TGTGCCAGCACCCCCTCTGGGCCAAAAGCTTTCTTT. The rearrangement links TRBV12-3 or TRBV12-4 to TRBJ1-1; no firm D call. V shed 7 bases and J shed 9 bases, with 15 bases lying between them. The CDR3 spans 12 residues.

This clonotype was seen more than once but under ten times. J is TRBJ2-7 and V is TRBV29-1; no clear D. This CDR3 contains 11 residues. Trimming left V 7 bases short and J 2 bases short, with 9 bases between. Germline V gene data show CDR1 as SQVTM and CDR2 as ANQGSEA. In DNA, the CDR3 is TGCAGCGGTACACACGCCTACGAGCAGTACTTC. Translating it yields CSGTHAYEQYF.

The gene calls are TRBV12-3 or TRBV12-4 and TRBJ2-7; a weak D match, TRBD1 (8 bases). The CDR3 totals 14 residues. Trimming removed 8 bases from V and 5 bases from J, with 19 bases in between. The CDR3 nucleotides are TGTGCCAGCGGGGGGGACAGGTATGGTAACGAGCAGTACTTC. Protein: CASGGDRYGNEQYF.

There are many counts of this clonotype. As DNA, the CDR3 is TGTGCCAGCAGTTTAGTGACAGGGCGGTTGTCCTACGAGCAGTACTTC. Encoded protein: CASSLVTGRLSYEQYF. The chain combines TRBV28 with TRBJ2-7; 7 bases are a match to TRBD1. Germline CDR1 is MDHEN and CDR2 is SYDVKM. Trimming cost V 2 bases and J 1 base; bases outside gene matches: 8. The CDR3 covers 16 residues. The full variable domain, its missing parts supplied by reference TRBV28 and TRBJ2-7, is DVKVTQSSRYLVKRTGEKVFLECVQDMDHENMFWYRQDPGLGLRLIYFSYDVKMKEKGDIPEGYSVSREKKERFSLILESASTNQTSMYLCASSLVTGRLSYEQYFGPGTRLTVT.

The chain combines TRBV6-2 or TRBV6-3 with TRBJ1-1, with 8 bases lining up with TRBD1. The CDR3 covers 16 residues. Germline V gene sequence: CDR1 MNHEY, CDR2 SVGEGT. V shed 2 bases, J shed 5 bases, and the junction held 10 bases outside the gene matches. CDR3 residues: CASSYDVQGQGTEAFF. CDR3 coding DNA: TGTGCCAGCAGTTACGATGTGCAAGGACAGGGAACTGAAGCTTTCTTT.

As concerns this clonotype: A much larger clone lies a single base off, so this may be a read error. The rearrangement links TRBV24-1 to TRBJ2-2; D remains unclear. Germline V lookup: CDR1 KGHDR, CDR2 SFDVKD. V dropped 2 bases and J dropped 0 bases, with 12 bases sitting between them. The length of the CDR3 is 17 residues. The CDR3 spells CATSDSRQDANTGELFF. CDR3 sequence (DNA): TGTGCCACCAGTGATTCCCGGCAGGACGCGAACACCGGGGAGCTGTTTTTT.

V usage is TRBV12-3 or TRBV12-4 and J usage is TRBJ1-2; no clear D. This CDR3 is 14 amino acids long. V gave up 6 bases and J gave up 3 bases, with 14 bases separating them. The CDR3 spells CASSPRPGHYGYTF. The CDR3 nucleotides are TGTGCCAGCAGCCCCCGACCTGGCCACTATGGCTACACCTTC.

In this sample, this clonotype turned up a few times. The chain combines TRBV9 with TRBJ2-3; 7 nucleotides match TRBD1. The CDR3 contains 14 residues. Germline V gene sequence: CDR1 SGDLS, CDR2 YYNGEE. V lost 6 bases, J lost 2 bases, and 6 bases stayed unmatched. The CDR3 loop reads CASKGGSYTDTQYF. The CDR3 nucleotides read TGTGCCAGCAAAGGGGGCAGTTACACAGATACGCAGTATTTT.

This clonotype has more than one count but fewer than ten. The gene calls are TRBV27 and TRBJ2-7; 10 bases map to TRBD1. Looked up from germline, CDR1 is MNHEY and CDR2 is SMNVEV (reference sequence). V lost 6 bases and J lost 5; bases outside the gene matches: 10. The CDR3 runs 15 residues. The CDR3 coding sequence is TGTGCCAGCAGACGCCCGGGACAGGGGATCCACGAGCAGTACTTC. Translated, it gives CASRRPGQGIHEQYF.

This chain uses TRBV6-1 with TRBJ2-5; D is undetermined. This CDR3 comprises 12 residues. Germline lookup yields CDR1 MNHNS and CDR2 SASEGT. V lost 0 bases and J 2 bases, leaving 1 base between the germline ends. In nucleotides, the CDR3 is TGTGCCAGCAGTGAAGCGCAAGAGACCCAGTACTTC. This gives the protein CASSEAQETQYF.

This clonotype was detected many times. The chain recombines TRBV6-4 with TRBJ2-1, with TRBD1 matching over 9 bases. The ends lost 3 bases at V and 6 bases at J; junction bases unmatched: 6. This CDR3 region has 15 residues. From germline, CDR1 is MRHNA and CDR2 SNTAGT. Here the CDR3 DNA reads TGTGCCAGCAGTGATGACAGGGGGAATGTCAATGAGCAGTTCTTC. The encoded protein is CASSDDRGNVNEQFF.

This clonotype has only a few counts. The chain has TRBV12-3 or TRBV12-4 and TRBJ2-2; unclear D gene. The CDR3 is made up of 13 amino acids. V was cut by 5 bases and J by 6 bases, with 10 bases left in between. The DNA of the CDR3 is TGTGCCAGCAGTGCTCTGAGACCCGGGGAGCTGTTTTTT. The encoded protein is CASSALRPGELFF.

As DNA, the CDR3 is TGCAGCGTTAGTAATACCCAAGAGACCCAGTACTTC. Its protein product is CSVSNTQETQYF. The chain links TRBV29-1 to TRBJ2-5; D not certain. The ends were cut back, 5 bases at V and 1 base at J, with 8 bases in the middle. This CDR3 is 12 amino acids long. Per germline, CDR1 SQVTM and CDR2 ANQGSEA. Looking up the rest from reference TRBV29-1 and TRBJ2-5 gives the full variable domain: SAVISQKPSRDICQRGTSLTIQCQVDSQVTMMFWYRQQPGQSLTLIATANQGSEATYESGFVIDKFPISRPNLTFSTLTVSNMSPEDSSIYLCSVSNTQETQYFGPGTRLLVL.

This clonotype has more than one count but fewer than ten. The rearrangement uses TRBV7-2 and TRBJ1-1; D gene uncertain. This CDR3 is 12 amino acids long. The germline gives CDR1 SGHTA, CDR2 FQGNSA. Deletions cut 5 bases from V and 3 bases from J, with 7 bases between. The CDR3 DNA follows: TGTGCCAGCAGCCGGGCCTACACTGAAGCTTTCTTT. Residues: CASSRAYTEAFF.

This clonotype was detected ten times or more. The chain couples TRBV5-1 to TRBJ2-6, with D unclear. Germline V gene sequence: CDR1 SGHRS, CDR2 YFSETQ. CDR3 size: 14 residues. V gave up 8 bases and J gave up 0 bases, with 9 bases separating them. CDR3 residues: CASRVLSGANVLTF. In nucleotides, the CDR3 is TGCGCCAGTCGAGTTCTCTCTGGGGCCAACGTCCTGACTTTC.

The rearrangement links TRBV29-1 to TRBJ2-3; TRBD1 matches at 7 bases. This CDR3 comprises 14 residues. Unmatched junction bases numbered 4, after V lost 3 bases and J lost 1 base. Germline V CDR1 and CDR2: SQVTM, ANQGSEA. Here the CDR3 reads CSVDPTGGTDTQYF. Written as DNA, the CDR3 is TGCAGCGTTGACCCCACAGGGGGCACAGATACGCAGTATTTT.

J is TRBJ2-7 and V is TRBV6-2 or TRBV6-3; maybe TRBD2 (5 bases). This CDR3 region has 12 residues. Germline assignment: CDR1 MNHEY and CDR2 SVGEGT. V shed 8 bases and J shed 3 bases, with 11 bases lying between them. This CDR3 reads CASGEGGYEQYF. The DNA for the CDR3 is TGTGCCAGCGGGGAAGGAGGCTACGAGCAGTACTTC.

The chain uses TRBV7-9 and TRBJ2-7, with D unresolved. With 3 bases removed from V and 5 bases from J, the gap between germline ends came to 11 bases. CDR1 is SEHNR, CDR2 FQNEAQ, per germline (reference sequence). This CDR3 is 13 amino acids long. The CDR3 here is CASSLSGTDEQYF. The CDR3, as DNA: TGTGCCAGCAGCTTGTCAGGTACCGACGAGCAGTACTTC.

This clonotype was detected many times. The V and J genes are TRBV21-1 and TRBJ2-4; the table's D call TRBD1 went unverified against the DNA. TRBV21-1 is tagged as a pseudogene. The CDR3 loop spans 16 amino acids. The CDR3 loop reads CASSRGQGRAKNIQYF. The CDR3 coding sequence is TGTGCCAGCAGCAGGGGACAGGGAAGAGCCAAAAACATTCAGTACTTC.

The chain recombines TRBV11-3 with TRBJ2-7; D unresolved. Germline CDR1 reads SGHNT; CDR2 reads YENEEA. V was pared by 0 bases and J by 3 bases, with 6 bases between. This CDR3 contains 13 residues. The CDR3 DNA reads TGTGCCAGCAGCTTAGAGGCCAACTACGAGCAGTACTTC. Translating it yields CASSLEANYEQYF.